The 2 T cell receptor beta chains below were found in one sample sequenced in a study of monozygotic twins with inflammatory bowel disease. TCRdb reprocessed the 5' RACE reads, keeping one entry per CDR3 protein, no DNA. The table counts 200,000 to 250,000 distinct CDR3 sequences; roughly 7.7% lies in the top ten. Sequenced: blood. These receptors were obtained from a human donor with ulcerative colitis or Crohn's disease, or a healthy co-twin of an affected twin (not recorded which).

The chain combines TRBV15 with TRBJ1-1; there is no DNA to check the TCRdb D call of TRBD1. The length of the CDR3 is 14 residues. Germline loops: CDR1 LNHNV, CDR2 YYDKDF (reference sequence). CDR3 region: CATSRERGNTEAFF.

The V and J genes are TRBV27 and TRBJ1-1; TCRdb returns TRBD1, unconfirmable since there is no DNA. CDR3 size: 14 residues. The V gene's germline CDR1 is MNHEY and CDR2 SMNVEV (reference sequence). The CDR3 loop reads CASSRAGQNTEAFF.